This T cell receptor (beta chain) was profiled in a study of T-cell reconstitution after alpha-beta-depleted transplantation in children. Trimming stripped 5 bases from V and 3 bases from J, with 17 bases between. Per the germline V gene, CDR1 is LGHDT and CDR2 is YNNKEL (reference sequence). This CDR3 spans 16 amino acids. A TCRbeta library incorporating unique molecular identifiers was prepared. TCRdb reprocessed the PCR reads with MiXCR, giving one entry per CDR3 protein. The data contain 490,000 or so distinct CDR3 sequences, roughly a tenth of them seen just once; the ten biggest clones take up about 2%. The table lists this clonotype with many counts. Its antigen is as yet unknown. Study-wide points: Reports say that about two months after transplant, the alpha-beta T cells came out of several hundred graft clones that had expanded. Recipient T cells and thymic progenitors that survived gave rise to the high TCRbeta diversity observed at day 60 in some patients.

The sequence derives from a child aged 2 to 15 with inherited bone marrow failure, due to receive a stem cell transplant. The chain combines TRBV3-1 with TRBJ2-1; D tentatively fits TRBD1 or TRBD2 (5 bases each). The specimen comprised PBMCs, sampled before TCRalphabeta/CD19-depleted stem cell transplant. This CDR3 is CASSGSSGGDYNEQFF. Here the CDR3 DNA reads TGTGCCAGCAGCGGATCTTCTGGGGGAGACTACAATGAGCAGTTCTTC.